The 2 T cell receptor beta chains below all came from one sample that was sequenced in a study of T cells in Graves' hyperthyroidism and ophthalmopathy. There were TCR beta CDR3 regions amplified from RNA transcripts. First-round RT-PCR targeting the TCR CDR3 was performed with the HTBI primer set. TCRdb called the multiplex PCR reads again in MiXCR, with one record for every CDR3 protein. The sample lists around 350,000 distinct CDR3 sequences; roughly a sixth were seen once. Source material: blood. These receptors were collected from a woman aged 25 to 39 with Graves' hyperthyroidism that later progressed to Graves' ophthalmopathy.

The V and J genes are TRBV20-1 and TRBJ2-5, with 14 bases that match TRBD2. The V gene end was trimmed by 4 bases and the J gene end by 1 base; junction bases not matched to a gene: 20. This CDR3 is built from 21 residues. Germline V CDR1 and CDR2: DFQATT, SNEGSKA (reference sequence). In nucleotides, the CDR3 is TGCAGTGCTAACCCTCGGCTGGCTAGCGGGACTAGCGGGGGAGGCCAAGAGACCCAGTACTTC. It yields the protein CSANPRLASGTSGGGQETQYF.

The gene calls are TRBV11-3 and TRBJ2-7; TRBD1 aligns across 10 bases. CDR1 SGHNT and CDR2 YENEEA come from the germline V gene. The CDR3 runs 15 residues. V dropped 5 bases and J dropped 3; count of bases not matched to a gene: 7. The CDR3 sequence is CASSAPGQGIYEQYF. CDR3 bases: TGTGCCAGCAGCGCCCCGGGACAGGGGATCTACGAGCAGTACTTC.